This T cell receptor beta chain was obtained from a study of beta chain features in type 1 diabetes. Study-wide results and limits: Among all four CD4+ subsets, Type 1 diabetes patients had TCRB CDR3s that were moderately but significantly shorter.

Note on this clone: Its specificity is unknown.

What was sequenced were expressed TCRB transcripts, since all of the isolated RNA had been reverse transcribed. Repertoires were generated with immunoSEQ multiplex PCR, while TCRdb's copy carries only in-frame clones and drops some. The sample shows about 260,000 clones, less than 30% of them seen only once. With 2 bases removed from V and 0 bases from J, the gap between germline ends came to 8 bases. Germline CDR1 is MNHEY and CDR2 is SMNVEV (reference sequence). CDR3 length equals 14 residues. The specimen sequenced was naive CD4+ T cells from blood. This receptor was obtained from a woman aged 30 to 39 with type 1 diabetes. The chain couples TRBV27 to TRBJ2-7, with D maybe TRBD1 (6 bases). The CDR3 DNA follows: TGTGCCAGCAGTTTAAGGACAGCCTCCTACGAGCAGTACTTC. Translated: CASSLRTASYEQYF.